These 3 T cell receptor beta chains share one sample of origin, sequenced in a study of T cells in localized non-small cell lung cancer. Assay: immunoSEQ multiplex PCR; the TCRdb copy retains only in-frame clones and omits some. The table records over 2,000 clones, about 30% of them present only once. The input for sequencing was normal lung tissue next to the tumor, taken before any cancer treatment. These receptors were obtained from a man aged 40 to 70 with stage III lung adenocarcinoma.

This clone was seen only a few times. The genes are TRBV6-8 and TRBJ2-1; 7 nucleotides agree with TRBD1. This CDR3 is built from 15 residues. V lost 5 bases and J lost 0; bases outside the gene matches: 4. The germline gives CDR1 MNHGY, CDR2 SAAAGT. CDR3 sequence: CASSIGQVSYNEQFF. The CDR3 nucleotides read TGTGCCAGCAGTATCGGACAGGTCTCCTACAATGAGCAGTTCTTC.

This clone was seen only once. This chain uses TRBV18 with TRBJ2-7; D not resolved. The CDR3 runs 15 residues. Per the germline V gene, CDR1 is KGHSH and CDR2 is LQKENI. V lost 3 bases and J 4 bases, leaving 16 bases between the germline ends. CDR3 DNA sequence: TGTGCCAGCTCACCTCTTGCTGTCTCGGGTTACGAGCAGTACTTC. This codes for CASSPLAVSGYEQYF.

There are a few counts of this clone. V is TRBV6-8 and J is TRBJ2-5; D is undetermined. Germline V gives CDR1 MNHGY, CDR2 SAAAGT. The V end lost 2 bases, the J end lost 5 bases, and 12 bases lay between the germline ends. The CDR3 has 14 amino acids. This chain's CDR3 is CASSYQKGRETQYF. CDR3 nucleotides: TGTGCCAGCAGTTACCAGAAGGGAAGGGAGACCCAGTACTTC.